These 4 T cell receptor beta chains were all obtained from the same sample, sequenced in a study of shared clonotypes between healthy human individuals. Selected positively for CCR7 and CD45RO-negative, naive CD8 cells excluded terminally differentiated effector memory CD45RA+ cells. Data came from immunoSEQ multiplex PCR; TCRdb stores just in-frame clones and leaves some out. The table shows around 1.9 million clones, with about 92% occurring only once. The sample comprised naive CD8+ T cells from PBMCs. The receptors stem from a man younger than 35 in good health. Some clones in this sample may be carry-over from other donors' samples.

V is TRBV27 and J is TRBJ2-7; the match to TRBD1 covers 7 bases. The CDR3 length is 14 residues. V gave up 5 bases and J gave up 3 bases; unmatched junction bases: 7. Germline CDR1 and CDR2: MNHEY and SMNVEV (reference sequence). CDR3: CASSDPGQNYEQYF. As DNA, the CDR3 is TGTGCCAGCAGTGATCCGGGACAGAACTACGAGCAGTACTTC.

In the case of this clone: Within the sample, other DNA sequences also encode this same CDR3. This chain links TRBV6-5 with TRBJ2-7, with D maybe TRBD1 (5 bases). This CDR3 region has 13 residues. The germline V and J ends were trimmed by 3 bases and 2 bases, with 8 bases remaining between them. Germline V gene lookup returns CDR1 MNHEY and CDR2 SVGAGI. The CDR3 spells CASSYRGTYEQYF. In DNA, the CDR3 is TGTGCCAGCAGTTATAGGGGAACCTACGAGCAGTACTTC.

The CDR3 sequence: CASSLPFAIMEGYYGYTF. CDR3 sequence (DNA): TGTGCCAGCAGCCTCCCCTTTGCAATTATGGAGGGGTACTATGGCTACACCTTC. This sequence joins TRBV11-2 and TRBJ1-2; tentatively, D is TRBD1 (5 bases). V dropped 5 bases and J dropped 3 bases, with 25 bases sitting between them. The germline gives CDR1 SGHAT, CDR2 FQNNGV. The length of the CDR3 is 18 residues.

The table lists this clone with a count of one. The genes are TRBV9 and TRBJ1-3, with 8 bases matching TRBD1. Losses at the gene ends were 1 base for V and 1 base for J; bases not matched to a gene: 10. Germline CDR1 is SGDLS and CDR2 is YYNGEE. This CDR3 is built from 18 residues. As DNA, the CDR3 is TGTGCCAGCAGCGTACCCCGGGACAGGAGGGAGTCTGGAAACACCATATATTTT. Translated, it gives CASSVPRDRRESGNTIYF. Full variable domain (outside the CDR3, taken from reference TRBV9 and TRBJ1-3): DSGVTQTPKHLITATGQRVTLRCSPRSGDLSVYWYQQSLDQGLQFLIQYYNGEERAKGNILERFSAQQFPDLHSELNLSSLELGDSALYFCASSVPRDRRESGNTIYFGEGSWLTVV.